This TCR beta chain stems from a study of tumor T cells in aggressive B-cell lymphoma. This table comes from immunoSEQ multiplex PCR, and its TCRdb copy is limited to in-frame clones, with some not included. This sample carries fewer than 3,500 clones, 85% to 95% of them seen once, and the ten largest clones take 2% to 2.5%. Material for sequencing was tumor tissue. This TCR derives from an adult with diffuse large B cell lymphoma.

CDR3 residues: CASTLTSGSSVTQYF. The DNA of the CDR3 is TGTGCCAGCACCCTAACTAGCGGGAGTTCAGTTACGCAGTATTTT. The J gene is TRBJ2-3, the V gene TRBV27; 11 bases fit TRBD2. J lost 8 bases, V lost 7 bases, and 11 bases had no gene match. The length of the CDR3 is 15 residues. Germline CDR1 is MNHEY and CDR2 is SMNVEV (reference sequence).